Following are 26 T cell receptor beta chains from one sample sequenced in a study of beta chain features in type 1 diabetes. The study, taken as a whole, reports: Type 1 diabetes patients had TCRB CDR3s that were shorter (moderately but significantly so) in all four CD4+ subsets.

Sequenced material consisted of expressed TCRB transcripts (all of the isolated RNA was reverse transcribed). The method was immunoSEQ multiplex PCR; TCRdb's version includes in-frame clones alone and lacks a portion of them. This repertoire shows hundreds of thousands of clones, about 14% found once; its top ten account for roughly 0.04%. The antigens these receptors bind are not known. The sample was naive CD4+ T cells from blood. These receptors originate from a man between 18 and 29 years old with type 1 diabetes.

The chain recombines TRBV23-1 with TRBJ1-3, with 8 positions matching TRBD1. TRBV23-1 is an ORF, with its function uncertain. The CDR3 is 16 residues long. The V segment lost 0 bases and the J segment 4 bases; nucleotides outside the gene matches: 5. The chain's CDR3 is CASSQSWRDRGNTIYF. In nucleotides, the CDR3 is TGCGCCAGCAGTCAATCGTGGAGGGACAGGGGAAACACCATATATTTT.

This clone has only a few counts. The genes are TRBV29-1 and TRBJ2-6; the D gene is possibly TRBD2 (6 bases). The germline V gene has CDR1 SQVTM and CDR2 ANQGSEA. Trimming shortened V by 3 bases and J by 2 bases, and 14 bases separated the two germline ends. The CDR3 consists of 16 residues. The CDR3: CSVEGAGRTGANVLTF. Written as DNA, the CDR3 is TGCAGCGTTGAGGGAGCTGGGAGGACTGGGGCCAACGTCCTGACTTTC.

Turning to this clone: Different DNA sequences within this sample yield the same CDR3. This rearrangement joins TRBV7-6 to TRBJ1-1; D not resolved. V was shortened by 0 bases and J by 1 base, with 3 bases between the two germline ends. The CDR3 has 13 amino acids. Germline CDR1 is SGHVS and CDR2 is FNYEAQ. CDR3 region: CASSLAGNTEAFF. CDR3 sequence (DNA): TGTGCCAGCAGCTTAGCAGGGAACACTGAAGCTTTCTTT. The full variable domain, its missing parts supplied by reference TRBV7-6 and TRBJ1-1, is GAGVSQSPRYKVTKRGQDVALRCDPISGHVSLYWYRQALGQGPEFLTYFNYEAQQDKSGLPNDRFSAERPEGSISTLTIQRTEQRDSAMYRCASSLAGNTEAFFGQGTRLTVV.

About this clone itself: This same CDR3 is encoded by further DNA sequences in the sample. The V gene is TRBV20-1, the J gene TRBJ2-1; possibly TRBD1 for D (6 bases). The CDR3 is made up of 10 amino acids. Germline V gene lookup returns CDR1 DFQATT and CDR2 SNEGSKA (reference sequence). The V end was cut by 3 bases, the J end by 10 bases, with 7 bases between. Written as DNA, the CDR3 is TGCAGTGCTAGTAGGGGGGAGCAGTTCTTC. This gives the protein CSASRGEQFF.

The chain uses TRBV4-1 and TRBJ2-2, with D hard to call. This CDR3 region has 20 residues. Germline CDR1 is MGHRA and CDR2 is YSYEKL. V lost 0 bases, J lost 3 bases, and 23 bases lay in between. The CDR3 loop reads CASSQEGHGWSSLDTGELFF. For the CDR3, the DNA is TGCGCCAGCAGCCAAGAAGGCCACGGGTGGTCGAGCTTAGACACCGGGGAGCTGTTTTTT.

This clone was detected a few times. The genes are TRBV4-3 and TRBJ2-3; 10 bases are shared with TRBD2. Germline V gene sequence: CDR1 LGHNA, CDR2 YSLEER. V lost 4 bases, J lost 4 bases, and 8 bases stayed unmatched. The CDR3 is made up of 16 amino acids. Written as DNA, the CDR3 is TGCGCCAGCAGCCCTTGGGGAGCGGGGGGGCCAGATACGCAGTATTTT. Translation: CASSPWGAGGPDTQYF.

For this clone: This sample also contains other DNA sequences that code for the same CDR3. The rearrangement uses TRBV18 and TRBJ2-5; D could derive from TRBD1 or TRBD2 (5 bases each). CDR1 is KGHSH and CDR2 is LQKENI in the germline V gene. The CDR3 runs 13 residues. The ends were cut back, 4 bases at V and 5 bases at J, with 11 bases in the middle. The CDR3 DNA follows: TGTGCCAGCTCACTTTCCAGGGAGGAGACCCAGTACTTC. Its protein is CASSLSREETQYF. The full variable domain, in which reference TRBV18 and TRBJ2-5 provide the parts outside the CDR3, is NAGVMQNPRHLVRRRGQEARLRCSPMKGHSHVYWYRQLPEEGLKFMVYLQKENIIDESGMPKERFSAEFPKEGPSILRIQQVVRGDSAAYFCASSLSREETQYFGPGTRLLVL.

V gene TRBV10-2 combines with J gene TRBJ2-3, with a possible D match to TRBD2 (5 bases). The CDR3 sequence is 13 residues long. Germline V gene sequence: CDR1 WSHSY, CDR2 SAAADI. V was cut by 2 bases and J by 8 bases, with 11 bases left in between. DNA of the CDR3: TGCGCCAGCAGTGAGGCCGAGGGTACTACGCAGTATTTT. Protein product: CASSEAEGTTQYF.

The chain is built from TRBV14 and TRBJ2-1; 11 bases align to TRBD2. From germline, CDR1 is SGHDN and CDR2 FVKESK. This CDR3 is 16 amino acids long. After removal of 6 bases from V and 4 bases from J, the junction contained 8 bases not matched to a gene. The CDR3 reads CASRGPGTSGYNEQFF. As DNA, the CDR3 is TGTGCCAGCAGGGGGCCCGGGACTAGCGGTTACAATGAGCAGTTCTTC.

V is TRBV29-1 and J is TRBJ2-7; D remains unclear. The germline CDR1 and CDR2 sequences are SQVTM and ANQGSEA. The ends were cut back, 4 bases at V and 2 bases at J, with 9 bases in the middle. The length of the CDR3 is 12 residues. The CDR3 coding sequence is TGCAGCGTTGCACCAGAAGCCTACGAGCAGTACTTC. The encoded protein is CSVAPEAYEQYF.

This clone was seen a handful of times. The chain links TRBV5-4 to TRBJ2-1; 12 bases agree with TRBD2. This CDR3 comprises 14 residues. CDR1 and CDR2 from the germline V gene are SGHNT and YYREEE (reference sequence). With 5 bases clipped from V and 6 bases from J, the junction kept 3 bases outside the gene matches. CDR3 amino acids: CASRRLAGANEQFF. CDR3 DNA sequence: TGTGCCAGCAGAAGACTAGCGGGAGCCAATGAGCAGTTCTTC.

This clone has only a few counts. The rearrangement uses TRBV30 and TRBJ1-5, with 7 bases matching TRBD1. The CDR3 spans 16 residues. Germline CDR1 and CDR2: GTSNPN and SVGIG (reference sequence). V was clipped by 0 bases and J by 2 bases; unmatched bases: 7. This CDR3 is CAWSVRGGIGNQPQHF. The CDR3, as DNA: TGTGCCTGGAGTGTACGAGGGGGCATCGGCAATCAGCCCCAGCATTTT.

This sequence joins TRBV30 and TRBJ1-2; D not certain. V lost 2 bases and J 5 bases, leaving 6 bases between the germline ends. The germline V gene encodes CDR1 GTSNPN and CDR2 SVGIG (reference sequence). CDR3 size: 11 residues. This CDR3 reads CAWSPAYGYTF. In DNA, the CDR3 is TGTGCCTGGAGTCCAGCTTATGGCTACACCTTC.

For this clone: Additional DNA sequences in this sample encode the identical CDR3. The CDR3 DNA reads TGTGCCTGGAGTCTAGCGGGAGAGACCCAGTACTTC. This translates into CAWSLAGETQYF. The chain employs TRBV30 and TRBJ2-5; 8 nucleotides align to TRBD2. The CDR3 extends over 12 amino acids. With V trimmed by 2 bases and J by 4 bases, 0 bases remained unmatched. CDR1 is GTSNPN and CDR2 is SVGIG in the germline V gene (reference sequence).

The chain carries TRBV4-3 and TRBJ1-2, with 12 positions matching TRBD1. CDR3 length: 16 residues. The germline V gene encodes CDR1 LGHNA and CDR2 YSLEER. Trimming at V came to 3 bases and at J to 6 bases, leaving 8 bases not matched to a gene. The CDR3, as DNA: TGCGCCAGCAGCCATCCCACCGGGACAGGGGGCGATGGCTACACCTTC. Its translation is CASSHPTGTGGDGYTF.

The rearrangement links TRBV5-4 to TRBJ2-5; 8 bases are shared with TRBD2. The CDR3 loop spans 16 amino acids. Germline V gene sequence: CDR1 SGHNT, CDR2 YYREEE (reference sequence). Losses at the gene ends were 0 bases for V and 5 bases for J; bases not matched to a gene: 9. The CDR3 DNA follows: TGTGCCAGCAGCTTGGCCAAACTCAGCGGGAGTGAGACCCAGTACTTC. Protein sequence: CASSLAKLSGSETQYF.

The chain employs TRBV5-1 and TRBJ1-5, with a tentative D call TRBD1 (6 bases). Germline CDR1 SGHRS, CDR2 YFSETQ. This CDR3 contains 14 residues. Trimming stripped 2 bases from V and 3 bases from J, with 9 bases between. For the CDR3, the DNA is TGCGCCAGCAGCTTTGGGGGCTACAATCAGCCCCAGCATTTT. It translates to CASSFGGYNQPQHF.

The gene calls are TRBV5-1 and TRBJ2-1; no clear D. V lost 0 bases and J 4 bases, leaving 14 bases between the germline ends. This CDR3 has 16 amino acids. Germline assignment: CDR1 SGHRS and CDR2 YFSETQ. The CDR3 sequence: CASSLARDTTYNEQFF. CDR3 nucleotides: TGCGCCAGCAGCTTGGCCCGTGACACAACTTACAATGAGCAGTTCTTC.

This clone was found a few times. The chain links TRBV5-1 to TRBJ2-4; no reliable D call. Trimming cost V 0 bases and J 2 bases, with 6 bases left between them. This CDR3 has 14 amino acids. The V gene's germline CDR1 is SGHRS and CDR2 YFSETQ. In nucleotides, the CDR3 is TGCGCCAGCAGCTTGGGAGTAACCAAAAACATTCAGTACTTC. Amino acid sequence: CASSLGVTKNIQYF.

This clone was observed a handful of times. This chain links TRBV5-1 with TRBJ2-7; 9 nucleotides agree with TRBD2. The CDR3 consists of 18 residues. V was clipped by 3 bases and J by 0 bases; unmatched bases: 13. CDR1 is SGHRS, CDR2 YFSETQ, per germline. CDR3 DNA sequence: TGCGCCAGCAGCTGGCGGGCAGCCGCAGCGGGAGGCTCCTACGAGCAGTACTTC. This gives the protein CASSWRAAAAGGSYEQYF.

CDR3 coding DNA: TGTGCCAGCAGCCCTAGGTTCAATGAGCAGTTCTTC. Protein: CASSPRFNEQFF. The rearrangement uses TRBV2 and TRBJ2-1; D is undetermined. CDR1 is SNHLY, CDR2 FYNNEI, per germline. This CDR3 has 12 residues. Trimming removed 6 bases at V and 6 bases at J, with 9 bases between.

The rearrangement joins TRBV29-1 to TRBJ1-5; TRBD1 matches at 7 bases. CDR1 is SQVTM and CDR2 is ANQGSEA in the germline V gene. The CDR3 consists of 13 residues. The junction had 8 bases not matched to a gene; V was cut back by 7 bases and J by 5 bases. CDR3 sequence: CSAQGESHQPQHF. DNA of the CDR3: TGCAGCGCCCAGGGGGAGAGCCATCAGCCCCAGCATTTT.

About this clone: The same CDR3 is also encoded by other DNA sequences in this sample. The chain couples TRBV9 to TRBJ2-3; 9 nucleotides agree with TRBD2. The germline CDR1 and CDR2 sequences are SGDLS and YYNGEE. The CDR3 is made up of 16 amino acids. Trimming cost V 0 bases and J 1 base; bases outside gene matches: 3. Here the CDR3 DNA reads TGTGCCAGCAGCGTAGCTCCTAGCGGGGGCACAGATACGCAGTATTTT. Translating gives CASSVAPSGGTDTQYF.

This clone has only a few counts. CDR3 in amino acids: CASSDVSYNSPLHF. CDR3 coding DNA: TGTGCCAGCAGTGACGTCTCCTATAATTCACCCCTCCACTTT. The rearrangement uses TRBV25-1 and TRBJ1-6; the D is unclear. The V end was cut by 3 bases, the J end by 0 bases, with 3 bases between. Germline CDR1 and CDR2: MGHDK and SYGVNS. The CDR3 totals 14 residues.

The chain has TRBV21-1 and TRBJ2-1; no DNA check was done on the table's D call, TRBD1. TRBV21-1 is termed a pseudogene. This CDR3 is 15 amino acids long. The CDR3 loop is CASSGGDRELNEQFF. The DNA for the CDR3 is TGTGCCAGCAGCGGGGGGGACAGGGAATTGAATGAGCAGTTCTTC.

In nucleotides, the CDR3 is TGCGCCAGCAGTGACGCCGGGATTGGCACAGATACGCAGTATTTT. Translating gives CASSDAGIGTDTQYF. This sequence joins TRBV10-2 and TRBJ2-3, with D possibly matching TRBD2 (5 bases). The V end lost 3 bases, the J end lost 1 base, and 11 bases lay between the germline ends. This CDR3 spans 15 amino acids. In germline, CDR1 is WSHSY, CDR2 SAAADI.